Below, 10 T cell receptor beta chains from the same sample are listed, as sequenced in a study of breast tumors, draining lymph nodes, adjacent tissues. MiXCR, run by TCRdb on the multiplex PCR reads, gives a single entry per CDR3 protein. Of 15,000 to 20,000 distinct CDR3 sequences detected, approximately 42% appear once; the ten largest clones hold less than 15%. Source material: tumor-adjacent breast tissue. The receptors were gathered from a female donor with breast cancer. Some clones in this sample may be carry-over from other donors' samples.

This clonotype was picked up many times. The chain couples TRBV5-8 to TRBJ2-4; D is uncertain. The germline gives CDR1 SGHTS, CDR2 YDEGEE. The CDR3 is made up of 17 amino acids. V was clipped by 0 bases and J by 0 bases, with 13 bases between them. The CDR3 protein is CASSLEGTALAKNIQYF. In DNA form, the CDR3 reads TGTGCCAGCAGCTTGGAGGGCACGGCTCTAGCCAAAAACATTCAGTACTTC.

This chain uses TRBV12-1 with TRBJ2-1; the table's D call of TRBD2 was not tested on the DNA. TRBV12-1 is tagged as a pseudogene. The CDR3 has 19 residues. This CDR3 is CASSPGLAGGPVIGNEQFF. The CDR3 coding sequence is TGTGCCAGCTCACCGGGACTAGCGGGAGGGCCGGTTATAGGCAATGAGCAGTTCTTC.

This clonotype was recorded at least ten times. The V call is TRBV18, the J call TRBJ2-2; D is undetermined. V was pared by 2 bases and J by 1 base, with 8 bases between. Germline V CDR1 and CDR2: KGHSH, LQKENI. The CDR3 is 15 amino acids. The CDR3 sequence: CASSPYSENTGELFF. CDR3 DNA sequence: TGTGCCAGCTCACCATATTCGGAGAACACCGGGGAGCTGTTTTTT.

The chain couples TRBV9 to TRBJ1-2, with D uncertain. CDR3 length: 13 residues. Germline CDR1 reads SGDLS; CDR2 reads YYNGEE. The V and J ends lost 4 bases and 4 bases respectively, with 11 bases between them. The CDR3, as DNA: TGTGCCAGCAGCACCCTAGACGGCTATGGCTACACCTTC. Translation gives CASSTLDGYGYTF. Full variable domain (remainder filled in from reference TRBV9 and TRBJ1-2): DSGVTQTPKHLITATGQRVTLRCSPRSGDLSVYWYQQSLDQGLQFLIQYYNGEERAKGNILERFSAQQFPDLHSELNLSSLELGDSALYFCASSTLDGYGYTFGSGTRLTVV.

V is TRBV6-5 and J is TRBJ2-7; TRBD1 aligns across 8 bases. CDR3 size: 14 residues. The J segment lost 2 bases and the V segment lost 6 bases, leaving 6 bases of the junction unmatched. CDR1 and CDR2 from the germline V gene are MNHEY and SVGAGI. The CDR3 spells CASRPGTGAYEQYF. The CDR3 DNA reads TGTGCCAGCAGGCCCGGGACAGGTGCCTACGAGCAGTACTTC.

The chain employs TRBV11-3 and TRBJ2-2; no reliable D call. From germline, CDR1 is SGHNT and CDR2 YENEEA. The CDR3 covers 13 residues. The ends were cut back, 5 bases at V and 5 bases at J, with 9 bases in the middle. The CDR3 is CASSPRKTGELFF. The DNA of the CDR3 is TGTGCCAGCAGCCCCAGAAAAACCGGGGAGCTGTTTTTT.

This clonotype was counted many times. This may come from a read error, since a much larger clone is one base off. The V call is TRBV6-6, the J call TRBJ2-5; D is unresolved. CDR1 and CDR2 (germline): MNHNY, SVGAGI (reference sequence). CDR3 length: 11 amino acids. DNA of the CDR3: TGTGCCAGCAGTCACTCAAATTACCAGTACTTC. Translating gives CASSHSNYQYF.

This clonotype appeared once. Germline is not matched at one junction end, which may reflect a read error. The chain links TRBV6-6 to TRBJ1-4; D gene unclear. Germline CDR1 is MNHNY and CDR2 is SVGAGI (reference sequence). This CDR3 has 14 amino acids. The CDR3 nucleotides read TGTGCCAGCAGTCATGGTTTCACTAATGGAAAACTGTTTTTT. Protein sequence: CASSHGFTNGKLFF.

This clonotype was detected only once. The gene calls are TRBV20-1 and TRBJ2-1; tentative D call: TRBD2 (6 bases). Germline lookup yields CDR1 DFQATT and CDR2 SNEGSKA (reference sequence). V lost 5 bases to trimming and J lost 3 bases, with 14 bases between them. This CDR3 comprises 14 residues. The CDR3 region is CSAEGLAHYNEQFF. CDR3 nucleotide sequence: TGCAGTGCTGAGGGGCTAGCGCACTACAATGAGCAGTTCTTC.

The sample holds many counts of this clonotype. The chain recombines TRBV12-3 or TRBV12-4 with TRBJ2-1, with TRBD2 identical over 8 bases. Trimming removed 6 bases from V and 6 bases from J; junction bases left unmatched: 10. The CDR3 extends over 15 amino acids. CDR3 protein: CASRPPGGDSNEQFF. The CDR3 DNA reads TGTGCCAGCAGGCCGCCCGGGGGGGACTCCAATGAGCAGTTCTTC.